This is a list of T cell receptor beta chains from one sample in a study of spatial heterogeneity in lung cancer. MiXCR, run by TCRdb on the 5' RACE reads, gives a single entry per CDR3 protein. Among some 34,000 distinct CDR3 sequences, under 8% were seen once, and the ten largest hold around 30%. This sample comprised PBMCs, obtained at surgery. The receptors were sampled from a female donor with early-stage non-small cell lung cancer. Both conserved end residues are part of each CDR3.

V	CDR3
TRBV3-1	CASSQDPPEREDLETQYF
TRBV28	CASKNAPGQTYEQYF
TRBV9	CASSVEAARGTEAFF
TRBV19	CASSTLFDDLAATDTQYF
TRBV20-1	CSARGAQETQYF
TRBV5-1	CASSRGRPNTGELFF
TRBV7-9	CASSHREDGTEAFF
TRBV5-1	CASSFSENYGYTF
TRBV7-9	CASSLGLSSYEQYF
TRBV7-2	CASSLGGSGGDTQYF
TRBV7-9	CASSFAGGGYNEQFF
TRBV3-1	CASSQVGGTEAFF
TRBV5-1	CASSLEGQGAIYGYTF
TRBV19	CASNRQAGANVLTF
TRBV5-1	CATSSGVVTDTQYF
TRBV20-1	CSASKDTYQPQHF
TRBV7-8	CASSAQGWEAFF
TRBV29-1	CSVVRSGWETQYF
TRBV12-3/TRBV12-4	CASGGPYNEQFF
TRBV29-1	CSGGNELYGYTF
TRBV7-2	CASSLDGGRAPGELFF
TRBV6-1	CASRVRPSGSYEQYF
TRBV29-1	CSVDLGETYGYTF
TRBV5-1	CASSFILNTEAFF
TRBV20-1	CSARAASGRIETQYF
TRBV28	CASSFPGQPYEQYF
TRBV5-1	CASSLGSATNEKLFF
TRBV20-1	CSASLATDTQYF
TRBV28	CASRYSGSSTGELFF
TRBV7-2	CASSLRTSDSSYEQYF
TRBV15	CATSRELGNEQFF
TRBV5-1	CASSLDREGEQFF
TRBV11-2	CASSLDGLSYNEQFF
TRBV7-9	CASSLADSGNTIYF
TRBV5-1	CASSPGPLVSEAFF
TRBV5-1	CASSSGFAGELFF
TRBV19	CASSIFAGTTEAFF
TRBV5-1	CASSWQGAGLGNTIYF
TRBV3-1	CASSARGSNQPQHF
TRBV6-1	CASSEMAQPQHF
TRBV7-6	CASSLEGRASSYEQYF
TRBV11-1	CASSLFSLSWGSGANVLTF